These 8 T cell receptor beta chains came from one sample sequenced in a study of PD-L1 blockade in urothelial cancer. The assay was immunoSEQ multiplex PCR, and TCRdb's table has in-frame clones only and misses some. The sample gives 30,000 to 35,000 clones, about 79% of which show up once; less than 40% is in the top ten. Specimen: PBMCs, collected around atezolizumab (anti-PD-L1) treatment. The receptors here all came from a man in his sixties with urothelial cancer.

The chain couples TRBV9 to TRBJ1-3; no firm D call. The CDR3 is 17 residues long. V lost 2 bases to trimming and J lost 3 bases, with 18 bases between them. From germline, CDR1 is SGDLS and CDR2 YYNGEE. The CDR3, as DNA: TGTGCCAGCAGCGTGGGCCCCCAGGTATATGATGGAAACACCATATATTTT. Protein sequence: CASSVGPQVYDGNTIYF.

A single count supports this clone. This sequence joins TRBV5-4 and TRBJ2-1, with a weak D call TRBD2 (5 bases). The CDR3 totals 15 residues. Trimming shortened V by 0 bases and J by 4 bases, and 11 bases separated the two germline ends. Germline V gene lookup returns CDR1 SGHNT and CDR2 YYREEE (reference sequence). DNA of the CDR3: TGTGCCAGCAGCTTGGGAGGGATAACTTACAATGAGCAGTTCTTC. This translates into CASSLGGITYNEQFF.

The chain employs TRBV4-2 and TRBJ2-7; 8 nucleotides agree with TRBD2. Germline CDR1 LGHNA, CDR2 YNFKEQ. This CDR3 has 16 amino acids. V gave up 1 base and J gave up 4 bases; unmatched junction bases: 9. In nucleotides, the CDR3 is TGTGCCAGCAGCCAAGGGATTGCGGGAGGATTATACGAGCAGTACTTC. Its protein is CASSQGIAGGLYEQYF.

This clone was recorded a few times. The chain employs TRBV6-1 and TRBJ1-1, with a possible D match to TRBD1 (5 bases). Germline V lookup: CDR1 MNHNS, CDR2 SASEGT. Trimming shortened V by 6 bases and J by 6 bases, and 20 bases separated the two germline ends. The CDR3 is made up of 15 amino acids. CDR3 sequence: CASRLWFWGEPEAFF. For the CDR3, the DNA is TGTGCCAGCAGATTGTGGTTTTGGGGGGAGCCTGAAGCTTTCTTT.

The DNA for the CDR3 is TGCGCCAGCAGCTTGGCGACTAGCGGGAGCAATGAGCAGTTCTTC. Translation: CASSLATSGSNEQFF. The chain combines TRBV5-1 with TRBJ2-1, with 12 bases lining up with TRBD2. CDR1 and CDR2 (germline): SGHRS, YFSETQ. This CDR3 has 15 amino acids. Trimming removed 0 bases from V and 6 bases from J; junction bases left unmatched: 1. The variable domain in full, with the rest retrieved from reference TRBV5-1 and TRBJ2-1, is KAGVTQTPRYLIKTRGQQVTLSCSPISGHRSVSWYQQTPGQGLQFLFEYFSETQRNKGNFPGRFSGRQFSNSRSEMNVSTLELGDSALYLCASSLATSGSNEQFFGPGTRLTVL.

The chain has TRBV27 and TRBJ1-1; TRBD1 is a possible D gene (5 bases). Germline-derived CDR1 and CDR2 are MNHEY and SMNVEV (reference sequence). The CDR3 is 15 amino acids. V gave up 7 bases and J gave up 5 bases, with 20 bases separating them. The CDR3 sequence is CASTEVPFQGTEAFF. The CDR3 coding sequence is TGTGCCAGCACCGAAGTCCCATTCCAGGGAACTGAAGCTTTCTTT.

The chain employs TRBV7-2 and TRBJ2-3, with TRBD2 matching over 13 bases. The CDR3 contains 16 residues. J was trimmed by 2 bases and V by 5 bases; bases with no gene match: 4. The germline gives CDR1 SGHTA, CDR2 FQGNSA. This CDR3 is CASSAGTSGATDTQYF. The CDR3 region has the DNA TGTGCCAGCAGCGCTGGGACTAGCGGGGCCACAGATACGCAGTATTTT.

The gene calls are TRBV9 and TRBJ2-6, with a weak D call TRBD1 (6 bases). This CDR3 comprises 19 residues. Trimming took off 1 base at V and 4 bases at J, with 21 bases between the two ends. Germline CDR1 is SGDLS and CDR2 is YYNGEE. In DNA, the CDR3 is TGTGCCAGCAGCGTATATACCCAGGGGCTGGCTTTAGGGGCCAACGTCCTGACTTTC. Its translation is CASSVYTQGLALGANVLTF.